Following are 22 T cell receptor beta chains from one sample sequenced in a study of T cell repertoires in cytomegalovirus infection. These TCRs' antigens remain unknown. A single record per CDR3 protein comes from TCRdb applying MiXCR to the reads. The table lists 250,000 to 400,000 distinct CDR3 sequences, around a quarter of them singletons. Sequences were derived from cultured PBMCs, sampled from culture after CMV antigen stimulation. These receptors were taken from a human donor in good health (CMV status not recorded). Some clones in this sample may be carry-over from other donors' samples.

Only a few counts were recorded for this clonotype. The chain links TRBV6-5 to TRBJ2-7, with D possibly being TRBD1 or TRBD2 (6 bases each). Germline V gene sequence: CDR1 MNHEY, CDR2 SVGAGI. Trimming shortened V by 5 bases and J by 7 bases, and 18 bases separated the two germline ends. The CDR3 extends over 14 amino acids. The chain's CDR3 is CASSGPSGAKEQYF. CDR3 DNA sequence: TGTGCCAGCAGTGGACCTTCGGGGGCTAAAGAGCAGTACTTC.

This sequence joins TRBV29-1 and TRBJ1-2; 7 positions agree with TRBD1. With 7 bases clipped from V and 3 bases from J, the junction kept 14 bases outside the gene matches. This CDR3 is built from 15 residues. Germline V gives CDR1 SQVTM, CDR2 ANQGSEA. The CDR3 spells CSAQSTGLYDYGYTF. The CDR3, as DNA: TGCAGCGCCCAATCGACAGGGCTCTACGACTATGGCTACACCTTC.

The chain has TRBV19 and TRBJ2-1; 7 positions agree with TRBD2. The V segment lost 4 bases and the J segment 1 base; nucleotides outside the gene matches: 4. CDR1 and CDR2 (germline): LNHDA, SQIVND (reference sequence). The CDR3 is made up of 15 amino acids. CDR3 protein: CASSSAGDSYNEQFF. The CDR3 coding sequence is TGTGCCAGTAGTAGCGCGGGAGATTCCTACAATGAGCAGTTCTTC.

J is TRBJ2-3 and V is TRBV28, with D unclear. CDR1 is MDHEN, CDR2 SYDVKM, per germline. V was pared by 5 bases and J by 4 bases, with 10 bases between. The CDR3 is 13 residues long. The CDR3 nucleotides read TGTGCCAGCAGTACCCTTGACGCAGATACGCAGTATTTT. It specifies CASSTLDADTQYF.

The chain has TRBV4-1 and TRBJ2-1, with TRBD2 as a possible D gene (6 bases). The V gene's germline CDR1 is MGHRA and CDR2 YSYEKL. The CDR3 is 17 amino acids. Trimming removed 0 bases from V and 2 bases from J, with 14 bases in between. The DNA of the CDR3 is TGCGCCAGCAGCCAAGATCCAGCGGGCAACCCCTACAATGAGCAGTTCTTC. This encodes CASSQDPAGNPYNEQFF.

In DNA, the CDR3 is TGTGCCAGCAGTCCGCCCCCGATTGGCCCTGACGAGCAGTACTTC. Amino acid sequence: CASSPPPIGPDEQYF. This chain uses TRBV28 with TRBJ2-7; D gene unclear. The germline gives CDR1 MDHEN, CDR2 SYDVKM. V was pared by 5 bases and J by 5 bases, with 19 bases between. The CDR3 extends over 15 amino acids.

The sample holds a few counts of this clonotype. In DNA, the CDR3 is TGTGCCAGCAGCTTACCCGGGAGAGCAGATACGCAGTATTTT. This encodes CASSLPGRADTQYF. The chain combines TRBV7-2 with TRBJ2-3, with a tentative D call TRBD2 (6 bases). This CDR3 spans 14 amino acids. Deletions cut 2 bases from V and 4 bases from J, with 10 bases between. Germline values: CDR1 SGHTA, CDR2 FQGNSA.

This clonotype was counted only a few times. Here the CDR3 reads CASSRAGASSYEQYV. Here the CDR3 DNA reads TGTGCCAGCAGTAGGGCCGGGGCGAGCTCCTACGAGCAGTACGTC. V is TRBV6-5 and J is TRBJ2-7, with D possibly called TRBD1 or TRBD2 (5 bases each). The CDR3 has 15 residues. With 5 bases removed from V and 0 bases from J, the gap between germline ends came to 14 bases. The germline CDR1 and CDR2 sequences are MNHEY and SVGAGI.

This clonotype was counted many times. The chain has TRBV7-2 and TRBJ1-6; possible D gene TRBD1, 6 bases. With 3 bases removed from V and 9 bases from J, the gap between germline ends came to 9 bases. Looked up from germline, CDR1 is SGHTA and CDR2 is FQGNSA. The CDR3 has 13 residues. CDR3 bases: TGTGCCAGCAGCTTTCAGGGGAGTTCACCCCTCCACTTT. It codes for CASSFQGSSPLHF.

J is TRBJ2-3 and V is TRBV9, with 7 bases that match TRBD2. Per the germline V gene, CDR1 is SGDLS and CDR2 is YYNGEE. V was pared by 0 bases and J by 8 bases, with 15 bases of the junction left unmatched. This CDR3 has 17 residues. The DNA for the CDR3 is TGTGCCAGCAGCGTAGGTTTGGCTAGCGGTCCGATTCGTACGCAGTATTTT. The encoded protein is CASSVGLASGPIRTQYF.

This clonotype was seen repeatedly, ten times or more. The CDR3 here is CASREDGEQFF. For the CDR3, the DNA is TGTGCCAGCCGCGAGGACGGTGAGCAGTTCTTC. The J gene is TRBJ2-1, the V gene TRBV2; D remains ambiguous. There are 11 residues in the CDR3. V gave up 8 bases and J gave up 9 bases, with 11 bases separating them. The germline V gene has CDR1 SNHLY and CDR2 FYNNEI.

This clonotype has at least ten counts. V and J are TRBV7-2 and TRBJ2-2, with D possibly TRBD2 on 5 matching bases. The ends were cut back, 6 bases at V and 7 bases at J, with 9 bases in the middle. The CDR3 is 12 residues long. Germline V gene sequence: CDR1 SGHTA, CDR2 FQGNSA. The CDR3 nucleotides are TGTGCCAGCAGTTCAGCGGTCGGGGAGCTGTTTTTT. Translation gives CASSSAVGELFF.

In its sample, this clonotype was seen a few times. The chain couples TRBV12-3 or TRBV12-4 to TRBJ2-2; D gene uncertain. V was clipped by 0 bases and J by 5 bases, with 10 bases between them. The CDR3 totals 15 residues. The CDR3 loop reads CASSLASIRTGELFF. In DNA form, the CDR3 reads TGTGCCAGCAGTTTAGCGTCCATTAGGACCGGGGAGCTGTTTTTT.

The genes are TRBV7-9 and TRBJ2-7; TRBD1 aligns across 11 bases. Germline lookup yields CDR1 SEHNR and CDR2 FQNEAQ (reference sequence). Unmatched junction bases numbered 11, after V lost 7 bases and J lost 6 bases. This CDR3 has 15 residues. Written as DNA, the CDR3 is TGTGCCAGCACGATCTCCGGACAGGGGGCATTCGAGCAGTACTTC. Its protein is CASTISGQGAFEQYF.

The chain recombines TRBV29-1 with TRBJ1-2; D is possibly TRBD1 (6 bases). The CDR3 length is 13 residues. Germline V gene lookup returns CDR1 SQVTM and CDR2 ANQGSEA. Deletions cut 7 bases from V and 0 bases from J, with 12 bases between. The CDR3 reads CSAWTDPNYGYTF. Written as DNA, the CDR3 is TGCAGCGCCTGGACAGATCCTAACTATGGCTACACCTTC.

The table lists this clonotype with many counts. The chain combines TRBV7-2 with TRBJ1-1; a weak D match, TRBD1 (5 bases). Germline V gene sequence: CDR1 SGHTA, CDR2 FQGNSA. The V gene lost 2 bases and the J gene lost 5 bases, with 15 bases spanning the gap. The CDR3 has 15 residues. CDR3 protein: CASSLSGGGRTEAFF. CDR3 DNA: TGTGCCAGCAGCTTATCGGGGGGAGGGAGAACTGAAGCTTTCTTT.

The J gene is TRBJ2-7, the V gene TRBV5-6; no firm D call. This CDR3 has 13 residues. Germline V gene lookup returns CDR1 SGHDT and CDR2 YYEEEE. Trimming removed 4 bases at V and 0 bases at J, with 8 bases between. The CDR3 loop is CASSPQSSYEQYF. In DNA, the CDR3 is TGTGCCAGCAGCCCCCAAAGCTCCTACGAGCAGTACTTC. Supplemented by reference TRBV5-6 and TRBJ2-7, the full variable domain reads DAGVTQSPTHLIKTRGQQVTLRCSPKSGHDTVSWYQQALGQGPQFIFQYYEEEERQRGNFPDRFSGHQFPNYSSELNVNALLLGDSALYLCASSPQSSYEQYFGPGTRLTVT.

V is TRBV9 and J is TRBJ1-2; the D is unclear. Germline assignment: CDR1 SGDLS and CDR2 YYNGEE. Trimming took off 4 bases at V and 8 bases at J, with 18 bases between the two ends. There are 14 residues in the CDR3. The CDR3 region is CASSSLSQPGGYTF. In DNA form, the CDR3 reads TGTGCCAGCAGCTCGCTCAGCCAACCGGGAGGCTACACCTTC.

This clonotype has only a few counts. This chain uses TRBV28 with TRBJ2-7; D not resolved. The V gene lost 5 bases and the J gene lost 6 bases, with 8 bases spanning the gap. This CDR3 contains 11 residues. Germline V gene lookup returns CDR1 MDHEN and CDR2 SYDVKM. Here the CDR3 DNA reads TGTGCCAGCAGTACAACAAGCGAGCAGTACTTC. It specifies CASSTTSEQYF.

This clonotype occurred a few times. The chain recombines TRBV19 with TRBJ2-1; TRBD2 agrees at 9 bases. Germline V gene sequence: CDR1 LNHDA, CDR2 SQIVND (reference sequence). The CDR3 length is 16 residues. The CDR3 spells CAQRREGLILSNEQFF. The CDR3 DNA reads as TGTGCTCAAAGGCGGGAGGGCCTGATCTTAAGCAATGAGCAGTTCTTC.

This clonotype occurred many times. J is TRBJ1-5 and V is TRBV7-2; D is uncertain. Germline V gene sequence: CDR1 SGHTA, CDR2 FQGNSA. The CDR3 has 14 residues. V was trimmed by 5 bases and J by 3 bases, leaving 11 bases between them. CDR3 amino acids: CASSPYGDNQPQHF. The CDR3 DNA reads as TGTGCCAGCAGCCCCTACGGGGACAATCAGCCCCAGCATTTT.

The chain is built from TRBV6-1 and TRBJ1-1; no reliable D call. Germline CDR1 is MNHNS and CDR2 is SASEGT. CDR3 length: 13 residues. V was trimmed by 2 bases and J by 1 base, leaving 5 bases between them. The CDR3 DNA is TGTGCCAGCAGTGAACGGTGGAACACTGAAGCTTTCTTT. This gives the protein CASSERWNTEAFF.